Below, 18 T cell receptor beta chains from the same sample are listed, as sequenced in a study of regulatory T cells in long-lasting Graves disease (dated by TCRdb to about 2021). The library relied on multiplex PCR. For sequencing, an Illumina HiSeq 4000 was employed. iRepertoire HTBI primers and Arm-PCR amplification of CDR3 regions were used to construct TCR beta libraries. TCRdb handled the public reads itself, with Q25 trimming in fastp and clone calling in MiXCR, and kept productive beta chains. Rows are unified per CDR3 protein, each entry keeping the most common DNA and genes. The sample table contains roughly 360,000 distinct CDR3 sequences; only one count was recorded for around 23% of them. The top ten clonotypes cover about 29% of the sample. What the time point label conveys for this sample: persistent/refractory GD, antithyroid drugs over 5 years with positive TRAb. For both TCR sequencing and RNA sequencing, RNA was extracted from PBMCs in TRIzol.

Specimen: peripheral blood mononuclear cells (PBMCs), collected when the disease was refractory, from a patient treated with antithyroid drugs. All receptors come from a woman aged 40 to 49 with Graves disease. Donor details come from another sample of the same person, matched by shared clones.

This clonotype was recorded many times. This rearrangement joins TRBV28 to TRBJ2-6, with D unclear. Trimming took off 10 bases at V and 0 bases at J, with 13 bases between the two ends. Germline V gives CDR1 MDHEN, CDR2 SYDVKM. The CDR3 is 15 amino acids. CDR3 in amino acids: CATLTASSGANVLTF. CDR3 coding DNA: TGTGCCACCCTGACGGCCTCCTCTGGGGCCAACGTCCTGACTTTC.

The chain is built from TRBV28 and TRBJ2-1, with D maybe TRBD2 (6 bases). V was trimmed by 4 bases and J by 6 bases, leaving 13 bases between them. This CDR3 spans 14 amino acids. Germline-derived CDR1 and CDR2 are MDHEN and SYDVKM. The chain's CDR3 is CASSSPRRVNEQFF. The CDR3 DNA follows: TGTGCCAGCAGTTCCCCCCGGAGGGTCAATGAGCAGTTCTTC.

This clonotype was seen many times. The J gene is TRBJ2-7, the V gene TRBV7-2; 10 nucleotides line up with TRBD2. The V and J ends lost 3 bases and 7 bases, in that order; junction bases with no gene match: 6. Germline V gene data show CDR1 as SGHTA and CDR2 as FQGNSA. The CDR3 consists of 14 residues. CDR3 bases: TGTGCCAGCAGCTTTAGCGGGAGGTCGGAAGAGCAGTACTTC. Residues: CASSFSGRSEEQYF.

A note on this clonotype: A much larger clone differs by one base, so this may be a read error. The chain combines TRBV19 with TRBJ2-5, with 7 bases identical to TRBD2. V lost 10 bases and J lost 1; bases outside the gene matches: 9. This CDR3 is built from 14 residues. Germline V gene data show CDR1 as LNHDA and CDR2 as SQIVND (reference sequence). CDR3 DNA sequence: TGTGCCAATAGCATGACTAGCACCCAAGAGACCCAGTACTTC. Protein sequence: CANSMTSTQETQYF.

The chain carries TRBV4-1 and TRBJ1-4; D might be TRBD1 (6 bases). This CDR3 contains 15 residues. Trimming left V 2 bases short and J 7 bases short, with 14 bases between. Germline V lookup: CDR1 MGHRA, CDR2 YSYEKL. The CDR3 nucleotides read TGCGCCAGCAGCCAACTTGGAACAGGGTCTGAAAAACTGTTTTTT. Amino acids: CASSQLGTGSEKLFF.

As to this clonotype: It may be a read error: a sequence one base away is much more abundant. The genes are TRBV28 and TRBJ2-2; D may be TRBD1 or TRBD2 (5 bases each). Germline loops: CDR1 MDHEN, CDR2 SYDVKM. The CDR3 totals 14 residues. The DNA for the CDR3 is TGTGCCAGCAGTTTATGGGGGGTCACCGGGGAGCTGCTTTTT. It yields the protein CASSLWGVTGELLF.

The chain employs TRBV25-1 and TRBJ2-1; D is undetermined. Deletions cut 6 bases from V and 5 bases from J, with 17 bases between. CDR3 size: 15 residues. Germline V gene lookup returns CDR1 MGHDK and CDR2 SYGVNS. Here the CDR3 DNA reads TGTGCCAGCAGCGTGCTTTGGGCTGCTGACAATGAGCAGTTCTTC. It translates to CASSVLWAADNEQFF. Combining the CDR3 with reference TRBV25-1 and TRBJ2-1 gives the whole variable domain EADIYQTPRYLVIGTGKKITLECSQTMGHDKMYWYQQDPGMELHLIHYSYGVNSTEKGDLSSESTVSRIRTEHFPLTLESARPSHTSQYLCASSVLWAADNEQFFGPGTRLTVL.

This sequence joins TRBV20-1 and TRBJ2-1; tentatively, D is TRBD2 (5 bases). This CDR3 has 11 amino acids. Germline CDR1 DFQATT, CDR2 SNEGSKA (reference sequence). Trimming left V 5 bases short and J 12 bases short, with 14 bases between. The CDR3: CSAERVTAQFF. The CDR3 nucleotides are TGCAGTGCTGAGAGGGTTACAGCGCAGTTCTTC.

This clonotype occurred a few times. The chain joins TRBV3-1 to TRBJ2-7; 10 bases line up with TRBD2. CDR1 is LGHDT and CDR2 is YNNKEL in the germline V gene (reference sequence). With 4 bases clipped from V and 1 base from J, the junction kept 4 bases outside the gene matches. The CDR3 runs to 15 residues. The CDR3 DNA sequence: TGTGCCAGCAGCCGATCGACTAGCGGGTCCTACGAGCAGTACTTC. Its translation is CASSRSTSGSYEQYF.

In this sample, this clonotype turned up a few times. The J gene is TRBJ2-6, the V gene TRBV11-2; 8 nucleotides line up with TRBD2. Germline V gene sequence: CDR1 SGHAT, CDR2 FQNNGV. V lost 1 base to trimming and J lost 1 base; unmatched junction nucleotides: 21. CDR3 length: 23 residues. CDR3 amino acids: CASSLGFASGRSRLLSGANVLTF. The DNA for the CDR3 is TGTGCCAGCAGCTTAGGCTTCGCTAGCGGGCGAAGCCGATTGTTGTCTGGGGCCAACGTCCTGACTTTC. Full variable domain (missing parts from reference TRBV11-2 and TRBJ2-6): EAGVAQSPRYKIIEKRQSVAFWCNPISGHATLYWYQQILGQGPKLLIQFQNNGVVDDSQLPKDRFSAERLKGVDSTLKIQPAKLEDSAVYLCASSLGFASGRSRLLSGANVLTFGAGSRLTVL.

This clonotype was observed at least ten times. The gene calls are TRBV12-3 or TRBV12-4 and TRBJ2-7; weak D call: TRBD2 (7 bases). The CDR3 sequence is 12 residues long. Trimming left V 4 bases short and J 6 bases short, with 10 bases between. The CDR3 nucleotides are TGTGCCAGCAGTTATGCGGGGGCCGAGCAGTACTTC. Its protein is CASSYAGAEQYF.

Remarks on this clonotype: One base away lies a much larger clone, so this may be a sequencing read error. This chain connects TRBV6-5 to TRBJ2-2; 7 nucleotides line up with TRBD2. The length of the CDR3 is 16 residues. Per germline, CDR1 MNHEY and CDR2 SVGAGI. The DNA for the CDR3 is TGTGCCAGCAGTTACCCGCAGGACCTCGGGAGCGGGGAGCTGTCTTTT. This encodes CASSYPQDLGSGELSF.

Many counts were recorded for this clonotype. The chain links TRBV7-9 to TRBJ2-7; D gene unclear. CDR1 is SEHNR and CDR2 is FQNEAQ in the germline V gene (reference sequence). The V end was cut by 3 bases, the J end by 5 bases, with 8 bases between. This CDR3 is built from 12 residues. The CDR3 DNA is TGTGCCAGCAGCTTGATACGGGACGAGCAGTACTTC. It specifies CASSLIRDEQYF.

The CDR3 loop reads CASNRTGRENTEAFF. DNA for the CDR3: TGTGCCAGTAACCGGACAGGGAGGGAGAACACTGAAGCTTTCTTT. This rearrangement joins TRBV19 to TRBJ1-1; 8 bases fit TRBD1. The CDR3 has 15 residues. The V gene's germline CDR1 is LNHDA and CDR2 SQIVND (reference sequence). The J segment lost 1 base and the V segment lost 7 bases, leaving 8 bases of the junction unmatched.

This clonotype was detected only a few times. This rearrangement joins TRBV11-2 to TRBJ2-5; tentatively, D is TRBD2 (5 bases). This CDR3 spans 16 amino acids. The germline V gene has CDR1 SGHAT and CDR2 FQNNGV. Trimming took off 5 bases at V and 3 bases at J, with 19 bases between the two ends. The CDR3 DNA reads TGTGCCAGCAGCCGCAGTGGGCTAGCAGGTGAAGAGACCCAGTACTTC. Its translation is CASSRSGLAGEETQYF.

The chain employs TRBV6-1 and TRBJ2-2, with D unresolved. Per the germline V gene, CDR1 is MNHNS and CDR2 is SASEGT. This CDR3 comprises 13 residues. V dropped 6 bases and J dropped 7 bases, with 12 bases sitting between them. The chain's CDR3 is CASSPGWNGELFF. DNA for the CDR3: TGTGCCAGCAGCCCTGGGTGGAACGGGGAGCTGTTTTTT.

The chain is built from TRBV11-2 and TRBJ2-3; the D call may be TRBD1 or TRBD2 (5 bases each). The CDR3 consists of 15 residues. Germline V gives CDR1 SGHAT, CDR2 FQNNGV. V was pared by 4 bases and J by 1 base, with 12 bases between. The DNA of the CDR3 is TGTGCCAGCAGCTCTGCCTGGGGACGCACAGATACGCAGTATTTT. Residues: CASSSAWGRTDTQYF.

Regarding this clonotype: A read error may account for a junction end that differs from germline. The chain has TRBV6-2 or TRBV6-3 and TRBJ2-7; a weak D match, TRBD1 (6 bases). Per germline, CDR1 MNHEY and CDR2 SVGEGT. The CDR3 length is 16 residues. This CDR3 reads CASSYIAGQTLYEQCF. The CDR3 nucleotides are TGTGCCAGCAGTTATATAGCCGGACAGACTCTCTACGAGCAGTGCTTC.